Below, one T cell receptor beta chain is given with its context. The target of this receptor is not known. Base-call qualities are not available, and no considerably larger clone is one nucleotide away. The germline V gene (reference sequence) sets CDR1 to LNHDA and CDR2 to SQIVND. The V end gives up 6 bases and the J end 5 bases, leaving 4 bases in the junction not matched to a gene. Including cysteine and phenylalanine, the CDR3 has 13 amino acids. The entry retains the CDR3 DNA only, 39 bases that are in frame from base 1. This specimen belongs to a study of persistence of HIV-infected CD4 T cells (dated by TCRdb to the early 2020s). For the wider study: The median time the participants had spent on suppressive ART was 7 to 9 years. The study isolated CMV- and HIV-1 Gag-responding CD4+ T cells from ART-treated individuals to examine antigen-driven clonal expansion of HIV-1-infected cells. Apart from two participants who underwent leukapheresis at a single time point, peripheral blood samples of up to 180 mL were collected from participants at multiple time points. In the cross-participant TCR cluster analysis, 8 or 9 participants were included for CMV and 7 participants were included for Gag. The clonality of all cells in each sorted population was assessed by TCRbeta sequencing, whereas the clonality of infected cells was assessed by proviral sequencing. The full study reports these points: Antigen-responding cells were enriched for expanded CDR3beta sequences that were degenerate, which suggests that CD4+ responses to CMV and Gag underwent convergent selection. Few individuals were included in the study, and only a limited range of antigens was tested. Because the TCR analyses were done in bulk, restricting them to just the rare CMV-responding cells that actually carried HIV-1 proviruses was not possible. Significantly lower TCRbeta richness was observed in CMV- and Gag-responding cells than in anti-CD3/anti-CD28-responding cells, and higher oligoclonality was observed in CMV-responding cells than in CD3/CD28-stimulated and Gag-responding cells. A correlation was observed between TCR oligoclonality and proviral oligoclonality within the same sorted populations.

The immunoSEQ hsTCRB assay version 4 in survey mode was used to sequence TCRbeta repertoires from genomic DNA. Genomic DNA was diluted to approximately 10 ng/uL, and up to 1 ug per sample was used for TCRbeta sequencing. In the original analysis: TCRbeta data were analyzed in ImmunoSeq Analyzer 3.0, with diversity computed on productive nucleotide rearrangements. Using the Immunarch R package, lower-bound TCR diversity was estimated with the improved Chao index and clonality was estimated with the Gini coefficient. When different nucleotide rearrangements encoded the same CDR3beta amino acid sequence, each rearrangement was treated as a distinct clonotype. Differential abundance analysis identified TCRbeta sequences significantly enriched in antigen-responding cells relative to anti-CD3/anti-CD28-activated cells. GLIPH2 grouped TCRs by predicted peptide-MHC specificity, both within each participant and across combined participant data sets. TCRdb retrieved this table from immuneACCESS and kept in-frame rearrangements only. Not all clones are present; in checked studies, unresolved V genes account for under half, and no reason is known for the remainder. Clone size and the V and J calls come from that table; the DNA yielded D and trimming. The sample table shows 15,000 to 20,000 clones, and around 60% are seen once. In total, the top ten clones hold roughly 8% of the sample.

The meaning of the sample's treatment or condition label: suppressive antiretroviral therapy. Lysates of CMV-infected fibroblasts were used at about 10 ug/mL for cell stimulation. Responding CD4+ T cells were sorted on the basis of upregulation of both CD40 ligand and CD69. HIV-1-infected adults in whom suppressive ART had been started during chronic infection were enrolled as participants. Participants had undetectable plasma HIV-1 RNA below 50 copies/mL for at least 4 years. To be included, participants needed a CD4+ T cell count above 400 cells/uL and a positive CMV serology. Before stimulation, PBMCs were isolated using density centrifugation and then depleted of CD8+ T cells. Stimulation of CD8-depleted PBMCs was carried out for 15 to 20 hours with anti-CD28/CD49d costimulation, CD40-blocking antibody and enfuvirtide, to prevent new infections. Sorting was done on either a Beckman Coulter MoFlo Legacy or an XDP sorter, and propidium iodide was used to exclude dead cells. For samples with more than one million cells, genomic DNA was extracted with the QIAamp DNA Mini Kit, and for all other samples the Quick-DNA Microprep Kit was used.

Rearrangement joined TRBV19 to TRBJ1-5; 7 bases in between match TRBD1. The clonotype comes from an adult woman with HIV who was CMV-seropositive. The sequencing used CD4+ T cells sorted from PBMCs after approximately 19-hour stimulation, collected from a patient who received antiretroviral therapy. Per the publication, the cell subset or site label means: CD40L+CD69+ CD4 T cells responding to CMV lysate. CDR3 protein: CASRGQPHQPQHF. The sequence in DNA is TGTGCCAGTAGGGGACAGCCACATCAGCCCCAGCATTTT.